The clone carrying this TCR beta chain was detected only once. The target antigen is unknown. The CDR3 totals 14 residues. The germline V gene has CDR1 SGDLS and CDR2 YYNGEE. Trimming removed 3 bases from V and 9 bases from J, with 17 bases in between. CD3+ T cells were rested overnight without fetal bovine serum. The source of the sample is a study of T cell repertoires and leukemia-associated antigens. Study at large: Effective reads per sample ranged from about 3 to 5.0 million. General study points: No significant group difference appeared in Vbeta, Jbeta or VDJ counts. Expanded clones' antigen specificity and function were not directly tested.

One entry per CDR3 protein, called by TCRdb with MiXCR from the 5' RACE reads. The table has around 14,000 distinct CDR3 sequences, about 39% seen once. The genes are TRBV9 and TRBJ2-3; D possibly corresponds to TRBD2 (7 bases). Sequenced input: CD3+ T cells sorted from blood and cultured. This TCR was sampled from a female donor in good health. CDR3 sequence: CASSGVGGTRTQYF. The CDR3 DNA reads TGTGCCAGCAGCGGGGTGGGGGGGACAAGAACGCAGTATTTT.